One sample yielded the 14 T cell receptor beta chains listed below, sequenced in a study of cytomegalovirus exposure and HLA in healthy donors (dated by TCRdb to 2015 to 2018). To prepare the library, the immunoSEQ multiplex PCR assay was applied. This immuneACCESS table, as held by TCRdb, lists in-frame sequences with V and J called but not all clones. Of the missing ones, under half trace to an unresolved V gene in checked studies; the others have no known cause. The sample records about 180,000 clones, 85% of which are singletons. The ten largest make up about 16% of the sample. Source material: PBMCs. The receptors were sampled from a man aged 18 to 29 in good health and CMV-seropositive.

V gene TRBV11-3 combines with J gene TRBJ2-1; 9 nucleotides agree with TRBD2. The germline CDR1 and CDR2 sequences are SGHNT and YENEEA. V lost 1 base, J lost 7 bases, and 11 bases stayed unmatched. The CDR3 consists of 17 residues. Here the CDR3 DNA reads TGTGCCAGCAGCTTAGTCTGGCCTAGCGGGATGGGGAATGAGCAGTTCTTC. It encodes CASSLVWPSGMGNEQFF.

V is TRBV9 and J is TRBJ1-1, with D maybe TRBD1 (5 bases). Germline CDR1 reads SGDLS; CDR2 reads YYNGEE. The CDR3 is made up of 14 amino acids. Trimming left V 3 bases short and J 1 base short, with 10 bases between. CDR3 in amino acids: CASSASTGNTEAFF. Here the CDR3 DNA reads TGTGCCAGCAGCGCCTCTACAGGGAACACTGAAGCTTTCTTT.

This chain joins TRBV2 and TRBJ2-7; TRBD1 is a possible D gene (5 bases). This CDR3 has 15 amino acids. V lost 4 bases and J lost 0, with 13 bases in between. The germline V gene encodes CDR1 SNHLY and CDR2 FYNNEI. The CDR3 spells CASSVGHGVSYEQYF. The CDR3 DNA reads as TGTGCCAGCAGTGTGGGGCATGGGGTCTCCTACGAGCAGTACTTC.

This sequence joins TRBV7-9 and TRBJ2-3, with 7 bases matching TRBD1. The germline gives CDR1 SEHNR, CDR2 FQNEAQ (reference sequence). The CDR3 covers 13 residues. The trim removed 3 bases at V and 9 bases at J, leaving 6 bases unmatched. The CDR3: CASSFGTADTQYF. The CDR3 DNA sequence: TGTGCCAGCAGCTTCGGGACAGCGGACACGCAGTATTTT.

This rearrangement joins TRBV7-9 to TRBJ1-3, with 8 positions matching TRBD1. Germline CDR1 SEHNR, CDR2 FQNEAQ (reference sequence). The CDR3 runs to 17 residues. Losses at the gene ends were 2 bases for V and 4 bases for J; bases not matched to a gene: 10. This CDR3 is CASSLHESGQEGNTIYF. As DNA, the CDR3 is TGTGCCAGCAGCTTACACGAATCGGGACAGGAAGGAAACACCATATATTTT.

The V gene is TRBV28, the J gene TRBJ1-5; 7 bases fit TRBD1. CDR1 and CDR2 from the germline V gene are MDHEN and SYDVKM. This CDR3 spans 16 amino acids. After removal of 3 bases from V and 1 base from J, the junction contained 6 bases not matched to a gene. CDR3 protein: CASSFGQAISNQPQHF. The CDR3 coding sequence is TGTGCCAGCAGTTTCGGACAGGCGATAAGCAATCAGCCCCAGCATTTT.

The table lists this clone with a few counts. The chain has TRBV11-2 and TRBJ1-2; a possible D gene is TRBD1 (6 bases). The V end was cut by 5 bases, the J end by 8 bases, with 15 bases between. The germline V gene encodes CDR1 SGHAT and CDR2 FQNNGV. The CDR3 sequence is 13 residues long. The CDR3 loop is CASSPGQIGGYTF. CDR3 nucleotide sequence: TGTGCCAGCAGCCCCGGACAGATCGGGGGCTACACCTTC.

This clone has a handful of counts. This chain connects TRBV6-6 to TRBJ2-7; D not resolved. The CDR3 sequence is 11 residues long. Trimming took 5 bases from V and 6 from J, leaving 8 bases between them. Germline V CDR1 and CDR2: MNHNY, SVGAGI (reference sequence). The CDR3 sequence is CASSSLFEQYF. CDR3 nucleotides: TGTGCCAGCAGTAGCCTTTTCGAGCAGTACTTC.

The V and J genes are TRBV4-2 and TRBJ2-1; 11 nucleotides line up with TRBD2. V gave up 7 bases and J gave up 0 bases; unmatched junction bases: 5. This CDR3 spans 16 amino acids. Germline values: CDR1 LGHNA, CDR2 YNFKEQ. In DNA form, the CDR3 reads TGTGCCAGCACATTAGCGGGGGGGAGCTCCTACAATGAGCAGTTCTTC. This translates into CASTLAGGSSYNEQFF.

J is TRBJ1-1 and V is TRBV5-1; perhaps TRBD1 as D (6 bases). V lost 0 bases and J 2 bases, leaving 8 bases between the germline ends. Germline assignment: CDR1 SGHRS and CDR2 YFSETQ. This CDR3 is built from 14 residues. DNA of the CDR3: TGCGCCAGCAGCTTGGGGGACACCAACACTGAAGCTTTCTTT. Encoded protein: CASSLGDTNTEAFF.

This chain uses TRBV6-5 with TRBJ1-1, with D possibly being TRBD1 (6 bases). The CDR3 has 14 amino acids. Germline V CDR1 and CDR2: MNHEY, SVGAGI. Trimming removed 6 bases at V and 5 bases at J, with 16 bases between. Here the CDR3 DNA reads TGTGCCAGCAGCCTGGGACATCGCCGGACTGAAGCTTTCTTT. Amino acids: CASSLGHRRTEAFF.

This clone was counted only a few times. The V and J genes are TRBV2 and TRBJ1-6, with TRBD1 as a possible D gene (5 bases). The germline V gene encodes CDR1 SNHLY and CDR2 FYNNEI. The CDR3 extends over 11 amino acids. The V end was cut by 10 bases, the J end by 10 bases, with 11 bases between. CDR3 protein: CAIQGNSPLHF. CDR3 nucleotides: TGTGCCATTCAGGGAAACTCACCCCTCCACTTT.

The gene calls are TRBV12-2 and TRBJ2-3; the table's D call of TRBD1 was not tested on the DNA. TRBV12-2 is assigned pseudogene status. CDR3 length equals 15 residues. As DNA, the CDR3 is TGTGCAAGTATACATAGTAGGGGGAGCACAGATACGCAGTATTTT. This codes for CASIHSRGSTDTQYF.

This clone has only one observation. The chain has TRBV14 and TRBJ2-7, with TRBD1 matching over 8 bases. CDR3 length: 15 amino acids. V gave up 7 bases and J gave up 6 bases; unmatched junction bases: 14. CDR1 and CDR2 (germline): SGHDN, FVKESK. CDR3 residues: CASNTAGGPSLEQYF. The CDR3 DNA is TGTGCCAGCAACACCGCAGGGGGCCCTTCTCTCGAGCAGTACTTC.